The clone carrying this TCR beta chain was detected once. The source of the sample is a study of blood T cell repertoires in COVID-19. Turning to the study itself: COVID-19 samples from acute and convalescent phases originated in the United States, Italy and Spain. Sources were T cells, B-cell-depleted T cells, or PBMCs; the material itself was cDNA or gDNA.

Per the study methods: Amplifying reference gene primers gave estimates of nucleated cell counts. Here immunoSEQ multiplex PCR was the method, and the copy in TCRdb shows in-frame clones only, minus some. That table is the source of V, J and clone size, and D and trimming were worked out from the DNA. The sample lists over 250,000 clones, 75% to 90% occurring once. The V gene's germline CDR1 is MRHNA and CDR2 SNTAGT. V trimming: 1 base; J trimming: 9 bases; junction bases outside the gene matches: 11. CDR3 length: 16 residues. This chain connects TRBV6-4 to TRBJ2-1, with TRBD1 identical over 8 bases. The receptor comes from a man aged 45-65 years with acute or convalescent COVID-19. Source material: peripheral blood. In DNA form, the CDR3 reads TGTGCCAGCAGTGACTTTACAGGGGGTACGGGTGGTGAGCAGTTCTTC. Translating it yields CASSDFTGGTGGEQFF.